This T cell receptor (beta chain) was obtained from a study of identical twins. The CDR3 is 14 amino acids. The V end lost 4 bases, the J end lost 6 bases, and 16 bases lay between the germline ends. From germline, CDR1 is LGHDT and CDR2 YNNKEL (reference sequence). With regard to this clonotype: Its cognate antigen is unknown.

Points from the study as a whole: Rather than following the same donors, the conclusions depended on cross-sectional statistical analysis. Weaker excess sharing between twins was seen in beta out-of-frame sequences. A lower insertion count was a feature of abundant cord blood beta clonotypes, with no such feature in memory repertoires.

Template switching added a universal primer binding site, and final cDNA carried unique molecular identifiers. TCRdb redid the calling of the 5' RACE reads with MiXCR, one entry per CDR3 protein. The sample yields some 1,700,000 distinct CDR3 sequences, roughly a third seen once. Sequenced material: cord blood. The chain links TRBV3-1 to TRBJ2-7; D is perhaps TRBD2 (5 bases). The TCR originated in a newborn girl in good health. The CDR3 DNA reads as TGTGCCAGCAGCCTTAGCGCGAGATTGGGCGAGCAGTACTTC. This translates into CASSLSARLGEQYF.